This T cell receptor (beta chain) emerged from a study of cytomegalovirus exposure and HLA in healthy donors. PCR amplification relied on 60 Vbeta primers (plus 13 Jbeta primers). Assay used: immunoSEQ multiplex PCR; TCRdb lists only in-frame clones, some missing. The sample lists about 84,000 clones, around three fifths seen once, with roughly 15% in the top ten. Germline lookup yields CDR1 SGHVS and CDR2 FQNEAQ. The V gene end was trimmed by 5 bases and the J gene end by 6 bases; junction bases not matched to a gene: 13. CDR3 size: 15 residues. Sequenced: PBMCs. The gene calls are TRBV7-8 and TRBJ2-7; 7 bases align to TRBD2. The clonotype comes from a woman aged 40 to 50 in good health and CMV-seropositive. Here the CDR3 reads CASSPPSGGFLEQYF. In DNA, the CDR3 is TGTGCCAGCAGCCCCCCTAGCGGAGGGTTCCTCGAGCAGTACTTC.